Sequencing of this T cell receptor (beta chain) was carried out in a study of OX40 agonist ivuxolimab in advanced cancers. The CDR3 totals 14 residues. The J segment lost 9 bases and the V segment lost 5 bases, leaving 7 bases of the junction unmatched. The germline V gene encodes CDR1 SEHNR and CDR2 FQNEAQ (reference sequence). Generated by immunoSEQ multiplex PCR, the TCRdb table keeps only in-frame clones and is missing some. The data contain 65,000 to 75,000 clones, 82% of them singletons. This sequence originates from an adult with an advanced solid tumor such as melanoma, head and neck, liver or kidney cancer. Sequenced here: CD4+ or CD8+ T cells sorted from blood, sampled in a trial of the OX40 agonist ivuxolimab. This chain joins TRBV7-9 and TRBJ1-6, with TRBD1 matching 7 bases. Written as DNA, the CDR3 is TGTGCCAGCAGCCAATTAAACAGGGGTTCACCCCTCCACTTT. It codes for CASSQLNRGSPLHF.